Below are 24 T cell receptor beta chains sequenced from a single sample in a study of blood T cell repertoires in COVID-19. Here immunoSEQ multiplex PCR was the method, and the copy in TCRdb shows in-frame clones only, minus some. The sample yields about 260,000 clones, approximately 84% seen once. The material sequenced was peripheral blood. The receptors derive from a woman older than 75 with acute or convalescent COVID-19.

The chain uses TRBV6-6 and TRBJ2-3; D is unclear. The germline V gene encodes CDR1 MNHNY and CDR2 SVGAGI (reference sequence). Deletions cut 4 bases from V and 3 bases from J, with 8 bases between. The CDR3 sequence is 13 residues long. The chain's CDR3 is CASSLVLTDTQYF. In DNA form, the CDR3 reads TGTGCCAGCAGTTTAGTCCTAACAGATACGCAGTATTTT.

This clone occurred once. This chain links TRBV6-5 with TRBJ1-5; 7 positions agree with TRBD1. Germline V lookup: CDR1 MNHEY, CDR2 SVGAGI. V lost 6 bases, J lost 9 bases, and 11 bases stayed unmatched. The CDR3 is 14 residues long. CDR3 DNA: TGTGCCAGCAGAACCGGGACAGCTCAAGGGCCCCAGCATTTT. Protein: CASRTGTAQGPQHF.

V gene TRBV30 combines with J gene TRBJ1-1; maybe TRBD1 (6 bases). This CDR3 is 13 amino acids long. CDR1 and CDR2 from the germline V gene are GTSNPN and SVGIG (reference sequence). V was clipped by 3 bases and J by 3 bases, with 11 bases between them. CDR3 loop: CAWSLTGYTEAFF. CDR3 nucleotides: TGTGCCTGGAGCCTAACAGGGTACACTGAAGCTTTCTTT.

The CDR3, as DNA: TGCGCCAGCAGCTTGTTGACTAGCGGGAGGATGACCTACAATGAGCAGTTCTTC. This sequence encodes CASSLLTSGRMTYNEQFF. The chain links TRBV5-1 to TRBJ2-1; TRBD2 matches at 13 bases. Germline CDR1 is SGHRS and CDR2 is YFSETQ. CDR3 length equals 18 residues. J lost 2 bases, V lost 1 base, and 6 bases had no gene match. The whole variable domain, filled in from reference TRBV5-1 and TRBJ2-1, reads KAGVTQTPRYLIKTRGQQVTLSCSPISGHRSVSWYQQTPGQGLQFLFEYFSETQRNKGNFPGRFSGRQFSNSRSEMNVSTLELGDSALYLCASSLLTSGRMTYNEQFFGPGTRLTVL.

J is TRBJ1-3 and V is TRBV4-3; D might be TRBD1 (6 bases). This CDR3 contains 17 residues. V was pared by 1 base and J by 1 base, with 14 bases between. In germline, CDR1 is LGHNA, CDR2 YSLEER. In DNA, the CDR3 is TGCGCCAGCAGCCAAGTCTTTGGACAGTCGTCTGGAAACACCATATATTTT. Translation: CASSQVFGQSSGNTIYF.

This clone was picked up a small number of times. The chain links TRBV7-6 to TRBJ2-7; 7 positions match TRBD2. Germline V CDR1 and CDR2: SGHVS, FNYEAQ. CDR3 length: 14 residues. J was trimmed by 6 bases and V by 0 bases; bases with no gene match: 5. The CDR3 nucleotides are TGTGCCAGCAGCTTAGCAACCACTAGCGCCGAGCAGTACTTC. It codes for CASSLATTSAEQYF.

V is TRBV20-1 and J is TRBJ1-2; D perhaps matches TRBD1 (5 bases). Trimming pared 3 bases from V and 4 bases from J, leaving 15 bases between. The germline gives CDR1 DFQATT, CDR2 SNEGSKA (reference sequence). CDR3 size: 14 residues. The CDR3 protein is CSASPHGGGYGYTF. CDR3 coding DNA: TGCAGTGCTAGTCCCCACGGGGGGGGCTATGGCTACACCTTC.

V and J are TRBV5-5 and TRBJ1-6, with TRBD1 as a possible D gene (5 bases). The germline gives CDR1 SGHKS, CDR2 YYEKEE (reference sequence). V was clipped by 1 base and J by 9 bases, with 11 bases between them. The CDR3 has 14 amino acids. The CDR3 sequence: CASSLFDRLSPLHF. CDR3 in DNA: TGTGCCAGCAGCTTGTTTGACAGACTTTCACCCCTCCACTTT.

In its sample, this clone was seen once. The chain uses TRBV18 and TRBJ1-1, with D possibly matching TRBD1 (5 bases). The CDR3 has 16 amino acids. Germline V gene sequence: CDR1 KGHSH, CDR2 LQKENI. Deletions cut 1 base from V and 0 bases from J, with 12 bases between. Here the CDR3 DNA reads TGTGCCAGCTCACCACGAAGACAGTCCATGAACACTGAAGCTTTCTTT. It yields the protein CASSPRRQSMNTEAFF.

The chain has TRBV7-2 and TRBJ1-6, with a weak D call TRBD1 (6 bases). Germline-derived CDR1 and CDR2 are SGHTA and FQGNSA. The V end was cut by 5 bases, the J end by 3 bases, with 11 bases between. The CDR3 consists of 15 residues. CDR3: CASSRTESYNSPLHF. CDR3 in DNA: TGTGCCAGCAGCCGGACAGAGAGCTATAATTCACCCCTCCACTTT.

This clone has ten or more counts. This chain joins TRBV12-3 or TRBV12-4 and TRBJ2-1; a weak D match, TRBD2 (5 bases). The CDR3 totals 13 residues. Trimming cost V 7 bases and J 5 bases, with 12 bases left between them. The CDR3 nucleotides are TGTGCCAGCAACCATCTAGCCCACAATGAGCAGTTCTTC. Protein product: CASNHLAHNEQFF.

This clone was seen a single time. CDR3 in DNA: TGTGCCAGCAGCCCGCCCGGGGGAGGGCGGTACACCGGGGAGCTGTTTTTT. It codes for CASSPPGGGRYTGELFF. The J gene is TRBJ2-2, the V gene TRBV5-5; 7 nucleotides align to TRBD2. CDR1 and CDR2 (germline): SGHKS, YYEKEE (reference sequence). CDR3 length: 17 residues. The trim removed 4 bases at V and 3 bases at J, leaving 12 bases unmatched.

The table lists this clone with a few counts. This chain connects TRBV28 to TRBJ1-4; 9 positions match TRBD1. Losses at the gene ends were 5 bases for V and 4 bases for J; bases not matched to a gene: 5. This CDR3 contains 15 residues. Germline-derived CDR1 and CDR2 are MDHEN and SYDVKM. The CDR3 DNA reads TGTGCCAGCAGTCTGGGGGGACAGGGTAATGAAAAACTGTTTTTT. Translated, it gives CASSLGGQGNEKLFF.

The chain uses TRBV29-1 and TRBJ1-1, with D hard to call. The ends were cut back, 5 bases at V and 0 bases at J, with 19 bases in the middle. The germline CDR1 and CDR2 sequences are SQVTM and ANQGSEA. This CDR3 spans 16 amino acids. For the CDR3, the DNA is TGCAGCGTTCTTGGACGGAGGAGCGCTATGAACACTGAAGCTTTCTTT. Amino acid sequence: CSVLGRRSAMNTEAFF.

This chain's CDR3 is CASSLVSSGGLQETQYF. The CDR3 bases are TGTGCCAGCAGCTTAGTTTCTAGCGGGGGTCTACAAGAGACCCAGTACTTC. This chain links TRBV11-2 with TRBJ2-5, with 10 bases matching TRBD2. This CDR3 region has 17 residues. V shed 1 base, J shed 2 bases, and the junction held 7 bases outside the gene matches. The V gene's germline CDR1 is SGHAT and CDR2 FQNNGV.

The V and J genes are TRBV5-4 and TRBJ1-6, with 7 bases fitting TRBD1. After removal of 0 bases from V and 11 bases from J, the junction contained 11 bases not matched to a gene. Germline CDR1 is SGHNT and CDR2 is YYREEE (reference sequence). CDR3 length: 16 amino acids. The CDR3 region is CASSLGQGPPRTPLHF. In DNA form, the CDR3 reads TGTGCCAGCAGCTTGGGACAGGGTCCCCCTAGGACACCCCTCCACTTT.

The rearrangement joins TRBV7-3 to TRBJ2-5, with TRBD1 identical over 10 bases. The CDR3 covers 14 residues. Germline-derived CDR1 and CDR2 are SGHTA and FQGTGA. The J segment lost 4 bases and the V segment lost 4 bases, leaving 3 bases of the junction unmatched. Here the CDR3 reads CASSSTGGAETQYF. In DNA form, the CDR3 reads TGTGCCAGCAGCTCGACAGGGGGCGCAGAGACCCAGTACTTC.

This chain joins TRBV28 and TRBJ2-7; 14 bases line up with TRBD2. Germline V gene data show CDR1 as MDHEN and CDR2 as SYDVKM. V lost 5 bases and J lost 3; bases outside the gene matches: 15. The CDR3 extends over 19 amino acids. The CDR3 reads CASSTRLAGGGRRIYEQYF. The CDR3 DNA sequence: TGTGCCAGCAGTACCCGACTAGCGGGAGGGGGCCGGCGGATCTACGAGCAGTACTTC. The full variable domain, its missing parts supplied by reference TRBV28 and TRBJ2-7, is DVKVTQSSRYLVKRTGEKVFLECVQDMDHENMFWYRQDPGLGLRLIYFSYDVKMKEKGDIPEGYSVSREKKERFSLILESASTNQTSMYLCASSTRLAGGGRRIYEQYFGPGTRLTVT.

The chain links TRBV3-1 (or the pseudogene TRBV3-2) to TRBJ1-6; 8 bases agree with TRBD1. This CDR3 spans 22 amino acids. J was trimmed by 9 bases and V by 4 bases; bases with no gene match: 29. Per germline, CDR1 LGHDT and CDR2 YNNKEL (reference sequence). The CDR3 sequence: CASSLSNPYGTGLGGRRSPLHF. The CDR3, as DNA: TGTGCCAGCAGCCTATCGAACCCCTATGGGACAGGTTTGGGTGGGCGCCGTTCACCCCTCCACTTT.

This chain uses TRBV30 with TRBJ2-5; maybe TRBD2 (5 bases). The CDR3 is made up of 11 amino acids. Per the germline V gene, CDR1 is GTSNPN and CDR2 is SVGIG (reference sequence). V shed 3 bases and J shed 4 bases, with 6 bases lying between them. CDR3 bases: TGTGCCTGGAGGGAGGCAGAGACCCAGTACTTC. This codes for CAWREAETQYF.

On this clone: Other DNA sequences from this sample encode an identical CDR3 as well. V and J are TRBV5-4 and TRBJ2-5; TRBD1 matches 8 bases. The V segment lost 1 base and the J segment 5 bases; nucleotides outside the gene matches: 4. The germline V gene has CDR1 SGHNT and CDR2 YYREEE (reference sequence). This CDR3 has 14 residues. Written as DNA, the CDR3 is TGTGCCAGCAGCTTGCCAGGGGGCAAGGAGACCCAGTACTTC. This gives the protein CASSLPGGKETQYF.

The gene calls are TRBV19 and TRBJ1-5, with TRBD1 identical over 8 bases. The CDR3 length is 15 residues. V lost 5 bases, J lost 2 bases, and 5 bases stayed unmatched. CDR1 and CDR2 (germline): LNHDA, SQIVND (reference sequence). DNA of the CDR3: TGTGCCAGTAGTCCAAGGGGACAGGGCAATCAGCCCCAGCATTTT. It specifies CASSPRGQGNQPQHF.

The V gene is TRBV5-4, the J gene TRBJ2-1, with 7 bases aligning to TRBD2. Per the germline V gene, CDR1 is SGHNT and CDR2 is YYREEE (reference sequence). The trim removed 6 bases at V and 0 bases at J, leaving 12 bases unmatched. CDR3 length: 17 amino acids. The CDR3 is CASTWTSGGSSYNEQFF. DNA for the CDR3: TGTGCCAGCACCTGGACCTCGGGCGGGAGCTCCTACAATGAGCAGTTCTTC.

The rearrangement uses TRBV28 and TRBJ1-3; perhaps TRBD1 as D (5 bases). CDR1 and CDR2 (germline): MDHEN, SYDVKM. This CDR3 has 15 residues. The V end lost 7 bases, the J end lost 0 bases, and 13 bases lay between the germline ends. The CDR3: CASTVGGDSGNTIYF. As DNA, the CDR3 is TGTGCCAGCACCGTCGGAGGGGACTCTGGAAACACCATATATTTT.